This entry concerns a single T cell receptor beta chain. The antigen is undetermined. This entry is derived from a study of cytomegalovirus exposure and HLA in healthy donors. Study-wide points: Confirmation in vitro established that a few CMV-associated chains were specific for CMV antigens. Reported results showed that the classifier diagnosed cytomegalovirus status with high specificity and sensitivity. The tendency of first-cohort TCR clusters to co-occur in the 120 validation repertoires was the finding of a later analysis.

Clones were sequenced by immunoSEQ multiplex PCR, and TCRdb holds only the in-frame ones, with some missing. Among tens of thousands of clones listed, 85% to 95% were seen once. The TCR was taken from a woman in her twenties or thirties in good health and CMV-seropositive. What was sequenced was PBMCs.

CDR3 sequence reads: CASSPRELTITDTQYF. CDR3 coding DNA: TGTGCCAGCAGTCCGAGGGAACTTACCATCACAGATACGCAGTATTTT. This chain uses TRBV27 with TRBJ2-3; D possibly corresponds to TRBD2 (5 bases). The CDR3 contains 16 residues. Germline V gives CDR1 MNHEY, CDR2 SMNVEV (reference sequence). The V end was cut by 5 bases, the J end by 2 bases, with 17 bases between.